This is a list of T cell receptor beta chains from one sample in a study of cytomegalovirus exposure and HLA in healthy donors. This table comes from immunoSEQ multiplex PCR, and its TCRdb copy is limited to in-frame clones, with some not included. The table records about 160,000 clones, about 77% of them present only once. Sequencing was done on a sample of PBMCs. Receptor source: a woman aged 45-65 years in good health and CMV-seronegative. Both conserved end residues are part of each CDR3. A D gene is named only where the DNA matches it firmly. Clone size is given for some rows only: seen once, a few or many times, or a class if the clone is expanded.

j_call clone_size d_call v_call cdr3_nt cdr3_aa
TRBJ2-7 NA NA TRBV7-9 TGTGCCAGCAGCTTAGGCTATGGAGAGGCCTCAACCTACGAGCAGTACTTC CASSLGYGEASTYEQYF
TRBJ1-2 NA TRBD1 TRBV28 TGTGCCAGCAGTTTTAGAGGGGGCTCCTATGGCTACACCTTC CASSFRGGSYGYTF
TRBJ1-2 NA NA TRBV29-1 TGCAGCGTTGCTTTGCCAGAAGCGAATGGCTACACCTTC CSVALPEANGYTF
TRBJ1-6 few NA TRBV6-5 TGTGCCAGCAGTTACTCTTTAGGGGCCTATAATTCACCCCTCCACTTT CASSYSLGAYNSPLHF
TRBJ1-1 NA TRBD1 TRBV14 TGTGCCAGCAGCCCCAGGACAGGGATTAACACTGAAGCTTTCTTT CASSPRTGINTEAFF
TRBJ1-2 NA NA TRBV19 TGTGCCAGTACCCTCGAAGGGGGTAACTATGGCTACACCTTC CASTLEGGNYGYTF
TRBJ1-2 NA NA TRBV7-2 TGTGCCAGCAGCATCACCACCGGGAGGGAAAGCTACACCTTC CASSITTGRESYTF
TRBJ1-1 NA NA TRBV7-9 TGTGCCAGCAGCTTAGCCCCCCGACAGAAGAACACTGAAGCTTTCTTT CASSLAPRQKNTEAFF
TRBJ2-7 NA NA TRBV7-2 TGTGCCAGCACCACAAGAGGCGGAATCTACGAGCAGTACTTC CASTTRGGIYEQYF
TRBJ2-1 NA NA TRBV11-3 TGTGCCAGCAGCAACCAGGGCTCCTACAATGAGCAGTTCTTC CASSNQGSYNEQFF
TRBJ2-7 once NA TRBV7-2 TGTGCCAGCAGCTACCGGGAGACCTACGAGCAGTACTTC CASSYRETYEQYF
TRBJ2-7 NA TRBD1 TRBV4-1 TGCGCCAGCAGCCAAGATCTGGCCGGCGCGACAGGGAAAAACGAGCAGTACTTC CASSQDLAGATGKNEQYF
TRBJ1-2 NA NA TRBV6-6 TGTGCCAGCAGTCCTTGGACAGCCACACTCTATGGCTACACCTTC CASSPWTATLYGYTF
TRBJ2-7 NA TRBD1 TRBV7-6 TGTGCCAGCAGCCTTGACAGGGGTGAGCAGTACTTC CASSLDRGEQYF
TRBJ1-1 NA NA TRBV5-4 TGTGCCAGCACCCATGGGGACAAGGGAATGAACACTGAAGCTTTCTTT CASTHGDKGMNTEAFF
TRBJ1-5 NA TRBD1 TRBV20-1 TGCAGCTTAGACAGGGCCCAGCATTTT CSLDRAQHF
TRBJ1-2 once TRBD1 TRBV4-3 TGCGCCAGCAGCCAAGTAAGGACAGGTCGTTATGGCTACACCTTC CASSQVRTGRYGYTF
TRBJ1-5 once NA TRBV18 TGTGCCAGCTCACCAAGGCAGGGCGAAAATCAGCCCCAGCATTTT CASSPRQGENQPQHF
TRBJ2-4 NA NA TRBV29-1 TGCAGCGTTGAAGTTGAGGCCAAAAACATTCAGTACTTC CSVEVEAKNIQYF
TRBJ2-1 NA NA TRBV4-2 TGTGCCAGCAGCCAGCCCGGGTCGTCCTACAATGAGCAGTTCTTC CASSQPGSSYNEQFF
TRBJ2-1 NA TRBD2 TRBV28 TGTGCCAGCAGTTCTTGGCGGGAGGGCGACTCCGATGAGCAGTTCTTC CASSSWREGDSDEQFF
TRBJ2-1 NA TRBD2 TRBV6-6 TGTGCCAGCAGTTACTCGAGTAGCGGGAGGAGAAATGAGCAGTTCTTC CASSYSSSGRRNEQFF
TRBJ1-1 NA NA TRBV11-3 TGTGCCAGCAGCTCTCAGGGTTCGGGTGTGAACACTGAAGCTTTCTTT CASSSQGSGVNTEAFF
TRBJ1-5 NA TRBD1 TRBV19 TGTGCCAGTCGGGACAGGGAATCGGATCAGCCCCAGCATTTT CASRDRESDQPQHF
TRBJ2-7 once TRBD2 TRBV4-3 TGCGCCAGCAGCCCATTCGGGAGCGGGGGGTCCACCTACGAGCAGTACTTC CASSPFGSGGSTYEQYF
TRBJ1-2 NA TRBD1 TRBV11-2 TGTGCCAGCAGCTTAGTGCAGGGGGCATATGGCTACACCTTC CASSLVQGAYGYTF
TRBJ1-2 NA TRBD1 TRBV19 TGTGCCAGTAGGCGACAGGGGAGAGGAGACGGCTACACCTTC CASRRQGRGDGYTF